Detailed here is one TCR beta chain. Its specificity is unknown. The sample originates from a study of T cell responses to AZD1222 COVID-19 vaccine. Study observations and caveats: At 160-218 and 743-854, vaccine-associated CD4 TCRs were dominant, and they spanned spike. An increase in Spike-specific TCR breadth and depth was observed after two AZD1222 doses. The peak T cell response came first, and repertoires were sampled only after it.

The method was immunoSEQ multiplex PCR; TCRdb's version includes in-frame clones alone and lacks a portion of them. This sample carries about 180,000 clones, 80% to 95% of them seen once, and the ten largest clones take 1.9%. This CDR3 spans 14 amino acids. After removal of 0 bases from V and 6 bases from J, the junction contained 5 bases not matched to a gene. CDR1 is SGHNT and CDR2 is YYREEE in the germline V gene (reference sequence). The chain has TRBV5-4 and TRBJ2-7; TRBD1 matches 8 bases. The TCR comes from an adult who received the AZD1222 COVID-19 vaccine. Here the sequenced sample was peripheral blood, taken 28 days after the second AZD1222 dose. CDR3 region: CASSLEQGVSEQYF. The DNA of the CDR3 is TGTGCCAGCAGCTTGGAACAGGGGGTGAGCGAGCAGTACTTC.